Listed below are T cell receptor beta chains from one sample, sequenced in a study of T cell responses to AZD1222 COVID-19 vaccine. Here immunoSEQ multiplex PCR was the method, and the copy in TCRdb shows in-frame clones only, minus some. The sample carries some 170,000 clones, less than 90% recorded once. This specimen was peripheral blood, taken on day 0 of AZD1222 vaccination. The receptors here all came from an adult in good health. Both conserved end residues are part of each CDR3. D genes are given only for firm matches. Not every row has a clone size; where given, it reads once, few, many or a size class.

cdr3_aa: CSVAGTSGSFYEQYF; cdr3_nt: TGCAGCGTCGCCGGGACTAGCGGGAGTTTCTACGAGCAGTACTTC; j_call: TRBJ2-7; clone_size: .; v_call: TRBV29-1; d_call: TRBD2
cdr3_aa: CASSLTGTYEQYF; cdr3_nt: TGTGCCAGCAGCTTAACCGGAACCTACGAGCAGTACTTC; j_call: TRBJ2-7; clone_size: .; v_call: TRBV7-9; d_call: .
cdr3_aa: CASSPGQGRGGNQPQHF; cdr3_nt: TGTGCCAGCAGTCCGGGACAGGGAAGGGGTGGCAATCAGCCCCAGCATTTT; j_call: TRBJ1-5; clone_size: .; v_call: TRBV28; d_call: TRBD1
cdr3_aa: CASSLRDRNSNQPQHF; cdr3_nt: TGTGCCAGCAGTTTAAGGGACAGAAATAGCAATCAGCCCCAGCATTTT; j_call: TRBJ1-5; clone_size: .; v_call: TRBV28; d_call: TRBD1
cdr3_aa: CAIRGFLTGDNTDTQYF; cdr3_nt: TGTGCCATCAGGGGTTTTCTTACAGGGGACAACACAGATACGCAGTATTTT; j_call: TRBJ2-3; clone_size: .; v_call: TRBV10-3; d_call: TRBD1
cdr3_aa: CASSVEWGTGELFF; cdr3_nt: TGTGCCAGCAGCGTCGAGTGGGGCACCGGGGAGCTGTTTTTT; j_call: TRBJ2-2; clone_size: .; v_call: TRBV9; d_call: .
cdr3_aa: CASSLGGTGFPKPNYGYTF; cdr3_nt: TGTGCCAGCAGTTTAGGTGGGACAGGGTTTCCCAAACCAAACTATGGCTACACCTTC; j_call: TRBJ1-2; clone_size: .; v_call: TRBV28; d_call: TRBD1
cdr3_aa: CASSAQGNTGELFF; cdr3_nt: TGTGCCAGCAGTGCCCAGGGAAACACCGGGGAGCTGTTTTTT; j_call: TRBJ2-2; clone_size: .; v_call: TRBV6-4; d_call: .
cdr3_aa: CASSEFSMSEAFF; cdr3_nt: TGCGCCAGCAGTGAGTTTAGTATGAGTGAAGCTTTCTTT; j_call: TRBJ1-1; clone_size: .; v_call: TRBV10-1; d_call: .
cdr3_aa: CASTSPTGGSWNTIYF; cdr3_nt: TGTGCCAGCACCTCCCCGACAGGGGGCAGTTGGAACACCATATATTTT; j_call: TRBJ1-3; clone_size: .; v_call: TRBV28; d_call: TRBD1
cdr3_aa: CASSLLAGRDTQYF; cdr3_nt: TGTGCCAGCAGCTTATTAGCGGGAAGGGATACGCAGTATTTT; j_call: TRBJ2-3; clone_size: once; v_call: TRBV11-2; d_call: TRBD2
cdr3_aa: CASSPSGGGETQYF; cdr3_nt: TGTGCCAGCAGTCCCTCAGGGGGCGGTGAGACCCAGTACTTC; j_call: TRBJ2-5; clone_size: .; v_call: TRBV28; d_call: TRBD1
cdr3_aa: CASRMWQDLNEKLFF; cdr3_nt: TGTGCCAGCAGAATGTGGCAGGACCTTAATGAAAAACTGTTTTTT; j_call: TRBJ1-4; clone_size: .; v_call: TRBV6-5; d_call: .
cdr3_aa: CASSSRGNTEAFF; cdr3_nt: TGTGCCAGCAGTTCCCGCGGAAACACTGAAGCTTTCTTT; j_call: TRBJ1-1; clone_size: .; v_call: TRBV5-6; d_call: .
cdr3_aa: CASSEQGARTEAFF; cdr3_nt: TGTGCCAGCAGCGAACAGGGGGCGCGAACTGAAGCTTTCTTT; j_call: TRBJ1-1; clone_size: once; v_call: TRBV7-6; d_call: TRBD1
cdr3_aa: CATSRDGGAGNTIYF; cdr3_nt: TGTGCCACCAGCAGAGACGGGGGAGCTGGAAACACCATATATTTT; j_call: TRBJ1-3; clone_size: .; v_call: TRBV15; d_call: .
cdr3_aa: CASSLASASSTDTQYF; cdr3_nt: TGTGCCAGCAGCTTAGCTTCCGCCTCTAGCACAGATACGCAGTATTTT; j_call: TRBJ2-3; clone_size: .; v_call: TRBV7-9; d_call: .
cdr3_aa: CASSAPGNTQYF; cdr3_nt: TGTGCCAGCAGCGCCCCTGGGAATACGCAGTATTTT; j_call: TRBJ2-3; clone_size: .; v_call: TRBV7-6; d_call: .
cdr3_aa: CSASQFEGAGGYTF; cdr3_nt: TGCAGTGCTAGTCAGTTCGAGGGGGCCGGTGGCTACACCTTC; j_call: TRBJ1-2; clone_size: .; v_call: TRBV20-1; d_call: TRBD1
cdr3_aa: CASPTLGLAGLRPGEQYF; cdr3_nt: TGTGCCAGCCCCACCCTGGGACTAGCGGGACTTCGACCGGGGGAGCAGTACTTC; j_call: TRBJ2-7; clone_size: .; v_call: TRBV7-2; d_call: TRBD2